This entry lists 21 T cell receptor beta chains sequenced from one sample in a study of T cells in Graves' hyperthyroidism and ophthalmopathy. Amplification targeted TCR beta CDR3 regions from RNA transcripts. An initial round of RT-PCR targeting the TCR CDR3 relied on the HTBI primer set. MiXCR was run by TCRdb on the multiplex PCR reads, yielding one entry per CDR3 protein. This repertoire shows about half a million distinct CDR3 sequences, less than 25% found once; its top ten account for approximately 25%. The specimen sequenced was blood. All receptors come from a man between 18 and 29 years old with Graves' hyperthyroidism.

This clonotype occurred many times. This CDR3 is CASSPDLPNEQYF. The DNA for the CDR3 is TGTGCCAGCAGCCCGGACCTCCCGAATGAGCAGTACTTC. This chain joins TRBV9 and TRBJ2-7; D not certain. The V end lost 4 bases, the J end lost 7 bases, and 15 bases lay between the germline ends. CDR3 length: 13 amino acids. CDR1 is SGDLS, CDR2 YYNGEE, per germline.

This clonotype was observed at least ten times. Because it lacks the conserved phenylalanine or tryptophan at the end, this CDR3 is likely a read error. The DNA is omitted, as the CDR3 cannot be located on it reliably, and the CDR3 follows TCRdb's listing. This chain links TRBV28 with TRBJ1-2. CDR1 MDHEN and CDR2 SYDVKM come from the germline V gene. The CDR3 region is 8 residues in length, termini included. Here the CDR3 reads CAGTVKAL.

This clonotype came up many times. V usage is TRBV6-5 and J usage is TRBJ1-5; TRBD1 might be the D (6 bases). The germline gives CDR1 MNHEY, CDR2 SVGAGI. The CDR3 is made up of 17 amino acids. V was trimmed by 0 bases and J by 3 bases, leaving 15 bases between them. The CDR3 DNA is TGTGCCAGCAGTTACTCGAGTCAGGGGTCGCTCAATCAGCCCCAGCATTTT. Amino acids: CASSYSSQGSLNQPQHF.

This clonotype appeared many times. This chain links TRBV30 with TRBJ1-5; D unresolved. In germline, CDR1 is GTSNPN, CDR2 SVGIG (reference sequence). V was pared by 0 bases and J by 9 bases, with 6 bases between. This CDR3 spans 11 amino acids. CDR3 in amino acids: CAWSVGGPQHF. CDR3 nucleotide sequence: TGTGCCTGGAGTGTGGGAGGGCCCCAGCATTTT.

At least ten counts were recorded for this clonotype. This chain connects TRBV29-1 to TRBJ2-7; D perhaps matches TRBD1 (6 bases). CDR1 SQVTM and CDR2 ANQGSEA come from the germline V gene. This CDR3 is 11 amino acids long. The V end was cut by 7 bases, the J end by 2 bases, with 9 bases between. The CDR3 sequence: CSAGDTYEQYF. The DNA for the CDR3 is TGCAGCGCCGGGGACACCTACGAGCAGTACTTC.

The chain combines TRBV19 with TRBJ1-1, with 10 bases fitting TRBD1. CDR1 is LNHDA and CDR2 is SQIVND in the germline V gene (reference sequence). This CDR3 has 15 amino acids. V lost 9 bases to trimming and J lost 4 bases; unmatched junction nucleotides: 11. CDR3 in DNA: TGTGCCAGCGGGACAGGGGCGCGGGTGGGCACTGAAGCTTTCTTT. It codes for CASGTGARVGTEAFF.

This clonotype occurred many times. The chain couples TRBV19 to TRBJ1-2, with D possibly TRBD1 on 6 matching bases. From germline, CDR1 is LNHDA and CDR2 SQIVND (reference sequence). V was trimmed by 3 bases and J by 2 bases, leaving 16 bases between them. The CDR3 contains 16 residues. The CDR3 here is CASSMDSLGVNYGYTF. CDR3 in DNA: TGTGCCAGTAGTATGGACAGCCTTGGGGTGAACTATGGCTACACCTTC.

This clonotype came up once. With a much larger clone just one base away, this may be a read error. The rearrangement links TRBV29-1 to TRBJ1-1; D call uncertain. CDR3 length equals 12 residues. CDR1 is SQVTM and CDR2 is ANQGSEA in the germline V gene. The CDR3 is CSVDGLNTETFF. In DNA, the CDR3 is TGCAGCGTTGATGGGTTGAACACTGAAACTTTCTTT.

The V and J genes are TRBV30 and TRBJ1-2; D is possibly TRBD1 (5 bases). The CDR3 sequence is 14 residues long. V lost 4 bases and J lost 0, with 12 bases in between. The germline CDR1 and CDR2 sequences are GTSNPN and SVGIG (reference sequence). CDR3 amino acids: CAWKDTGANYGYTF. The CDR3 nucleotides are TGTGCCTGGAAGGACACCGGAGCTAACTATGGCTACACCTTC.

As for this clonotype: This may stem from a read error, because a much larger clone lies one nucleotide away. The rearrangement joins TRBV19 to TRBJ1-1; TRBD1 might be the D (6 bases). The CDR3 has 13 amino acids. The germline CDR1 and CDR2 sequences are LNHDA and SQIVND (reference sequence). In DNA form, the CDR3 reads TGTGCCAGTCGCTCACAGGGACCCACTGAAGCTTGCTTT. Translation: CASRSQGPTEACF.

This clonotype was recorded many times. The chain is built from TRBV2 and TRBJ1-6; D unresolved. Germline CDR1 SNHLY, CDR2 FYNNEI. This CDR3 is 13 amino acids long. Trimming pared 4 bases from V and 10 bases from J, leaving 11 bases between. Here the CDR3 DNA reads TGTGCCAGCAGTGGTGCAGGTGTCTCACCCCTCCACTTT. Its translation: CASSGAGVSPLHF.

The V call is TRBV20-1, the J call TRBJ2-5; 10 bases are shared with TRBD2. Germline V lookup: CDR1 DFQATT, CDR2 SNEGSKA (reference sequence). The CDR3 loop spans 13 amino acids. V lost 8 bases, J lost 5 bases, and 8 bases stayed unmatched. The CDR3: CSFSSGRMETQYF. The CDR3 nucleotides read TGCAGTTTTTCTAGCGGGAGAATGGAGACCCAGTACTTC.

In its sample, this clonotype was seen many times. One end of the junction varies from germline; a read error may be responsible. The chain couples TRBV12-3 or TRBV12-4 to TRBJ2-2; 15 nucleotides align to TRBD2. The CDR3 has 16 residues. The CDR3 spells CVSSAGLAGGSGELFF. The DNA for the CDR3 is TGTGTCAGCAGTGCGGGACTAGCGGGGGGATCCGGGGAGCTGTTTTTT.

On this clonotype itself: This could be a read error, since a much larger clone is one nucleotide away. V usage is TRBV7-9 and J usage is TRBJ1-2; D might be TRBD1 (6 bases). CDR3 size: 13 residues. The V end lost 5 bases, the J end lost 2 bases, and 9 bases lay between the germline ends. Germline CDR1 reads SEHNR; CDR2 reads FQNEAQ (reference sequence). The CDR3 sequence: CASSHGQNYGYTF. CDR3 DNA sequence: TGTGCCAGCAGCCATGGACAGAACTATGGCTACACCTTC.

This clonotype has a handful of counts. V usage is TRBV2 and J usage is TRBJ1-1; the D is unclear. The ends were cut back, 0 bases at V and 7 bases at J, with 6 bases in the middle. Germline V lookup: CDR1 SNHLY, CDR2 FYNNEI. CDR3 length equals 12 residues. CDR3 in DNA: TGTGCCAGCAGTGAAGCCCCGAATGAAGCTTTCTTT. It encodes CASSEAPNEAFF.

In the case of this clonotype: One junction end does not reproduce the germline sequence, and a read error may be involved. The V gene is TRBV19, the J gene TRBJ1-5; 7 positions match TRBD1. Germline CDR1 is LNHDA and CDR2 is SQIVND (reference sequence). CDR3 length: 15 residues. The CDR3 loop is CASSTGQVFNQPQHF. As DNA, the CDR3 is TGTGCCAGTAGTACCGGACAGGTATTCAATCAGCCTCAGCATTTT.

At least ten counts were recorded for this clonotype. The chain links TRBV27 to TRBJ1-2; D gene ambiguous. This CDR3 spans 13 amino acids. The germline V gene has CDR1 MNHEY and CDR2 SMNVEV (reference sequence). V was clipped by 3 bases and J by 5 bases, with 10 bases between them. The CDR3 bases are TGTGCCAGCAGTTTGGCCGGGTTGTATGGCTACACCTTC. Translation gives CASSLAGLYGYTF.

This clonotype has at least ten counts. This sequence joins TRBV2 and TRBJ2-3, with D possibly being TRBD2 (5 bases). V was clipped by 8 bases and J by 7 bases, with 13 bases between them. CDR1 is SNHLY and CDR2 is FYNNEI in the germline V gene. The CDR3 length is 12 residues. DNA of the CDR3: TGTGCCAGCCCGAAACCCGGGAATACGCAGTATTTT. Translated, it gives CASPKPGNTQYF.

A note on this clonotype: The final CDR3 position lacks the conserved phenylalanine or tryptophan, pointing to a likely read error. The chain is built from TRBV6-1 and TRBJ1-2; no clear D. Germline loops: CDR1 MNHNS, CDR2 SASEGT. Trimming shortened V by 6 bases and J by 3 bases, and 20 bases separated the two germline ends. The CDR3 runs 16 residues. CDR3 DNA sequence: TGTGCCAGCAGGGAAAGTTCGGGTTCAGCGCACTATGGCTACACCGTC. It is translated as CASRESSGSAHYGYTV.

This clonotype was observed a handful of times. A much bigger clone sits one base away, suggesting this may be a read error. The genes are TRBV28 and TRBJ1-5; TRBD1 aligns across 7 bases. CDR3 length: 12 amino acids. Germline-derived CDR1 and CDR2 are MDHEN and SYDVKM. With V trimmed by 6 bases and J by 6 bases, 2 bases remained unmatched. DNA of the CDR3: TGTGCCAGCAGGACAGGGACTCAGCCCCAGCATTTT. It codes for CASRTGTQPQHF.

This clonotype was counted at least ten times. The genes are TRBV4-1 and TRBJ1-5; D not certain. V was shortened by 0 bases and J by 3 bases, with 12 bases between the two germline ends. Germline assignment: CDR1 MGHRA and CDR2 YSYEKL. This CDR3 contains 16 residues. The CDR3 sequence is CASSQEGRDYNQPQHF. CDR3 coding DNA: TGCGCCAGCAGCCAAGAGGGGAGGGATTACAATCAGCCCCAGCATTTT.